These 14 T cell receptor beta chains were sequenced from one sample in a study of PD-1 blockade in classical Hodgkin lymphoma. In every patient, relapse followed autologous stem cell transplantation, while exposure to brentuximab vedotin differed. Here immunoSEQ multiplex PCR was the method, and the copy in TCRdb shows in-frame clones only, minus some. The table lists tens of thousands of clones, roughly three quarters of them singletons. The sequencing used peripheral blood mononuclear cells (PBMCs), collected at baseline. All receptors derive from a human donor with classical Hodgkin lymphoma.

CDR3 residues: CASSYSKQGTDEQYF. CDR3 DNA: TGTGCCAGCAGTTACTCGAAACAGGGCACCGACGAGCAGTACTTC. This chain connects TRBV6-5 to TRBJ2-7; D might be TRBD1 (6 bases). Trimming removed 0 bases at V and 5 bases at J, with 14 bases between. CDR1 and CDR2 from the germline V gene are MNHEY and SVGAGI. There are 15 residues in the CDR3.

This chain's CDR3 is CAWSDEKLFF. The CDR3 DNA sequence: TGTGCCTGGAGTGATGAAAAACTGTTTTTT. This chain uses TRBV30 with TRBJ1-4; D gene unclear. Trimming took 1 base from V and 6 from J, leaving 0 bases between them. The CDR3 is 10 amino acids. From germline, CDR1 is GTSNPN and CDR2 SVGIG (reference sequence).

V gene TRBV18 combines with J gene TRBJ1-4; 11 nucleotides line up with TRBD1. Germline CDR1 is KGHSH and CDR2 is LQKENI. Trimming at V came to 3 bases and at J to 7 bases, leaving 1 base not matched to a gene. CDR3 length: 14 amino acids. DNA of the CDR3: TGTGCCAGCTCACCCGGGACAGGGGGTGAAAAACTGTTTTTT. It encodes CASSPGTGGEKLFF.

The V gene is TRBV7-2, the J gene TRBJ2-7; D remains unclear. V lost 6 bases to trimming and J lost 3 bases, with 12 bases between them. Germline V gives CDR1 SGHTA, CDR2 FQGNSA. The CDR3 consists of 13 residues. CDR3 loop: CASSLLVLYEQYF. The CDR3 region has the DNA TGTGCCAGCAGTCTTCTGGTCCTCTACGAGCAGTACTTC.

The CDR3 bases are TGTGCCGTCCATAGCGGGAGCTACGAGCAGTACTTC. Its translation: CAVHSGSYEQYF. The J gene is TRBJ2-7, the V gene TRBV30, with 9 bases lining up with TRBD2. This CDR3 region has 12 residues. CDR1 is GTSNPN, CDR2 SVGIG, per germline (reference sequence). Trimming cost V 8 bases and J 3 bases; bases outside gene matches: 5.

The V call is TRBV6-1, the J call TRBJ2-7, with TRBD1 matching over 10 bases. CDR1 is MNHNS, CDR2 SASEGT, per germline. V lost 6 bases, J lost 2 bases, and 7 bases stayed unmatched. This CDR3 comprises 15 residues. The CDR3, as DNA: TGTGCCAGCAGATTTACCGGGACAGGGGCCTACGAGCAGTACTTC. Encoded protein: CASRFTGTGAYEQYF.

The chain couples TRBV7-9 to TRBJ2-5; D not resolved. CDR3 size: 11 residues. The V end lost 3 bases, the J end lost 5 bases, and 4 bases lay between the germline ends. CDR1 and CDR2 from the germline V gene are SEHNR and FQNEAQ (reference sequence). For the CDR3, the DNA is TGTGCCAGCAGCTTTAGTGAGACCCAGTACTTC. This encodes CASSFSETQYF.

The CDR3 is CASSLSGSTDEQFF. For the CDR3, the DNA is TGTGCCAGCAGCTTGTCGGGATCGACGGATGAGCAGTTCTTC. The chain has TRBV5-4 and TRBJ2-1; a weak D match, TRBD2 (5 bases). V lost 1 base, J lost 8 bases, and 13 bases lay in between. This CDR3 has 14 amino acids. Germline V gene sequence: CDR1 SGHNT, CDR2 YYREEE (reference sequence). The complete variable domain, with remaining parts taken from reference TRBV5-4 and TRBJ2-1, reads ETGVTQSPTHLIKTRGQQVTLRCSSQSGHNTVSWYQQALGQGPQFIFQYYREEENGRGNFPPRFSGLQFPNYSSELNVNALELDDSALYLCASSLSGSTDEQFFGPGTRLTVL.

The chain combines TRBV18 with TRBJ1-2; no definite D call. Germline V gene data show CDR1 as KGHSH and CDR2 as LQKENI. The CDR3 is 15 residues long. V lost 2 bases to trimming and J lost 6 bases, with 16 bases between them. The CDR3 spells CASSPGIHGADGYTF. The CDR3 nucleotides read TGTGCCAGCTCACCAGGGATCCATGGCGCGGATGGCTACACCTTC.

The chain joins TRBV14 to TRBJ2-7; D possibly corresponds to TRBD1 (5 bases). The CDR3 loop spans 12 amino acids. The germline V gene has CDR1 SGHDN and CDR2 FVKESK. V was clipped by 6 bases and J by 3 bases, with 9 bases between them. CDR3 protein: CASRQDGYEQYF. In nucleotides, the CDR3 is TGTGCCAGCAGACAGGACGGCTACGAGCAGTACTTC. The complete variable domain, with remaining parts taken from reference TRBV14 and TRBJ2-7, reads EAGVTQFPSHSVIEKGQTVTLRCDPISGHDNLYWYRRVMGKEIKFLLHFVKESKQDESGMPNNRFLAERTGGTYSTLKVQPAELEDSGVYFCASRQDGYEQYFGPGTRLTVT.

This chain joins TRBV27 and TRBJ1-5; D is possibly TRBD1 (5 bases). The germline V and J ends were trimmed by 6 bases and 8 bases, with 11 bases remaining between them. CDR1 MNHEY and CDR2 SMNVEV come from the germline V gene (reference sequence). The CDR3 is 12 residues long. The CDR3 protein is CASSGAPEPQHF. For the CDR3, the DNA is TGTGCCAGCAGCGGGGCCCCCGAGCCCCAGCATTTT.

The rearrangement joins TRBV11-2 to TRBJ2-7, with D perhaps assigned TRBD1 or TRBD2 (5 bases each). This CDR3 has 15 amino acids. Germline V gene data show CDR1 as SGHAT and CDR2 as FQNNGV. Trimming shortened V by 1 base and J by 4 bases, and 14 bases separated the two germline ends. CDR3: CASSLVWGREYEQYF. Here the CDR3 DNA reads TGTGCCAGCAGCTTAGTTTGGGGCAGGGAGTACGAGCAGTACTTC.

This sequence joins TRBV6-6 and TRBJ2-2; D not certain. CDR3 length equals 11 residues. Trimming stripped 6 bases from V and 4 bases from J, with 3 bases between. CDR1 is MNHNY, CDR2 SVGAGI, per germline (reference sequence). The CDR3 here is CASRITGELFF. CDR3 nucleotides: TGTGCCAGCAGAATCACCGGGGAGCTGTTTTTT.

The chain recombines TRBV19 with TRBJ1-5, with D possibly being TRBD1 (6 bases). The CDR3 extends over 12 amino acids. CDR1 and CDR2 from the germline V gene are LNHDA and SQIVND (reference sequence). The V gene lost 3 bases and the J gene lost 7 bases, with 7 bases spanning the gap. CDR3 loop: CASSIRGQPQHF. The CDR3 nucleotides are TGTGCCAGTAGTATCAGGGGACAGCCCCAGCATTTT.